The next 4 T cell receptor beta chains were all read from a single sample in a study of shared clonotypes between healthy human individuals. Profiled with immunoSEQ multiplex PCR; TCRdb holds only in-frame clones, not every one. Among around 700,000 clones, roughly 72% were seen once, and the ten largest hold more than 1.5%. Sequencing was carried out using memory CD4+ T cells sorted from blood. As for subset: CD45RA-negative fraction. These receptors all come from a woman aged 30 to 39 in good health.

This chain links TRBV21-1 with TRBJ1-3; the table's TRBD1 call for D was not verified on the DNA. TRBV21-1 represents a pseudogene. CDR3 length: 13 amino acids. The CDR3 loop is CASSKAPGYTIYF. In DNA, the CDR3 is TGTGCCAGCAGCAAAGCGCCAGGTTACACCATATATTTT.

The J gene is TRBJ2-3, the V gene TRBV19, with 10 bases that match TRBD2. The CDR3 contains 22 residues. V shed 4 bases and J 2 bases; nucleotides not matched to a gene: 24. CDR1 is LNHDA and CDR2 is SQIVND in the germline V gene (reference sequence). The CDR3 reads CASSREGRRPTSGTSPTDTQYF. The CDR3 nucleotides are TGTGCCAGTAGTAGGGAAGGCCGAAGACCTACTAGCGGGACCTCCCCCACAGATACGCAGTATTTT.

The CDR3 DNA reads TGTGCCAGTAGTATGAACAGGGGGCGCGGGTTTACGTCCTACAATGAGCAGTTCTTC. As protein: CASSMNRGRGFTSYNEQFF. The genes are TRBV19 and TRBJ2-1; 9 bases match TRBD1. Per the germline V gene, CDR1 is LNHDA and CDR2 is SQIVND (reference sequence). The junction had 13 bases not matched to a gene; V was cut back by 3 bases and J by 1 base. This CDR3 spans 19 amino acids.

The chain has TRBV5-4 and TRBJ2-1, with 7 nucleotides matching TRBD2. This CDR3 has 15 residues. Per the germline V gene, CDR1 is SGHNT and CDR2 is YYREEE (reference sequence). The V gene end was trimmed by 1 base and the J gene end by 7 bases; junction bases not matched to a gene: 8. The CDR3: CASSLFSGGGNEQFF. For the CDR3, the DNA is TGTGCCAGCAGCTTGTTTAGTGGCGGGGGTAATGAGCAGTTCTTC. Variable domain in full (rest from reference TRBV5-4 and TRBJ2-1): ETGVTQSPTHLIKTRGQQVTLRCSSQSGHNTVSWYQQALGQGPQFIFQYYREEENGRGNFPPRFSGLQFPNYSSELNVNALELDDSALYLCASSLFSGGGNEQFFGPGTRLTVL.